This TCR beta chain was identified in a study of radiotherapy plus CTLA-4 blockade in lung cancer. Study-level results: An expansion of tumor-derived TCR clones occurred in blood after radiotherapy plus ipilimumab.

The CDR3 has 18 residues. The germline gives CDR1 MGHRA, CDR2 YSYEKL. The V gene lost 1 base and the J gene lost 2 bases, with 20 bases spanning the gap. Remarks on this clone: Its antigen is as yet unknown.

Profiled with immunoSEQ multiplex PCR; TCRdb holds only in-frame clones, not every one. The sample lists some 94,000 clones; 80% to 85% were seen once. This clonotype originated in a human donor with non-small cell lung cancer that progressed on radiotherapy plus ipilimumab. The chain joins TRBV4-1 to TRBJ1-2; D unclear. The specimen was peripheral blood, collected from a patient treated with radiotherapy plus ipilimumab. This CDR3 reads CASSQVYLKKGENYGYTF. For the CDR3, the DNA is TGCGCCAGCAGCCAAGTGTACCTCAAGAAGGGTGAAAACTATGGCTACACCTTC.